This T cell receptor (beta chain) derives from a study of cytotoxic CD8 clonotypes in ibrutinib-treated CLL. TCRdb's table, derived via immunoSEQ multiplex PCR, lists solely in-frame clones and lacks some. There are roughly 45,000 clones in the sample; just over 65% occur only once, and 20% to 25% lies in the top ten. Trimming removed 1 base from V and 6 bases from J, with 7 bases in between. The CDR3 contains 12 residues. CDR1 and CDR2 (germline): SGHDT, YYEEEE. The V and J genes are TRBV5-6 and TRBJ2-5; D uncertain. This TCR derives from a human donor with chronic lymphocytic leukemia. The sample consisted of PBMCs, taken after 24 months of ibrutinib treatment. The CDR3 region has the DNA TGTGCCAGCAGCTTGAGCTTTCAGACCCAGTACTTC. Its translation: CASSLSFQTQYF. The full variable domain, in which reference TRBV5-6 and TRBJ2-5 provide the parts outside the CDR3, is DAGVTQSPTHLIKTRGQQVTLRCSPKSGHDTVSWYQQALGQGPQFIFQYYEEEERQRGNFPDRFSGHQFPNYSSELNVNALLLGDSALYLCASSLSFQTQYFGPGTRLLVL.